This TCR beta chain was found in a study of graft-versus-host responses after intestinal transplantation. Study context: All of the recipients had induction that used anti-thymocyte globulin, then tacrolimus and steroids for about 3 years. Overall study results and limits: Early after transplant, HvG declines were associated with peak levels of circulating GvH clones. GvH clones appeared in recipient marrow, some first in ileum or blood.

As concerns this clone: Its antigen is undetermined.

Produced via immunoSEQ multiplex PCR; TCRdb's table is partial and in-frame only. Of about 120,000 clones in the sample, just under 95% were seen once. The V and J ends lost 4 bases and 0 bases, in that order; junction bases with no gene match: 2. Germline loops: CDR1 SEHNR, CDR2 FQNEAQ (reference sequence). The length of the CDR3 is 14 residues. Sample: unstimulated CD4+ T cells sorted from spleen or lymph node cells, taken before intestinal transplant. The TCR originated in a human donor who received an intestinal transplant. The V and J genes are TRBV7-9 and TRBJ1-1, with TRBD1 matching 7 bases. CDR3 residues: CASSSGQLNTEAFF. The CDR3 coding sequence is TGTGCCAGCAGCTCGGGACAGCTGAACACTGAAGCTTTCTTT.